This T cell receptor beta chain was sequenced in a study of robustness of blood B and T cell sequencing (dated by TCRdb to between 2018 and 2020). For the wider study: The goal of the study was to find out how much peripheral blood is required to reliably describe the TCRbeta and IgG repertoires of an individual. As technical replicates, two replicate TCRbeta cDNA libraries were made from one shared RNA pool taken from a single 10 ml draw. In each of the ten independently drawn blood samples, both the TCRbeta and the IgG repertoires were quantified. What the research found in general, with its limitations: Combining 3 or 4 tubes (30-40 ml blood) brought coverage of the top 10,000 TCRbeta clonotypes close to saturation. EDTA tubes required immediate fractionation, limiting use in multi-site collections. A full plateau was not reached by TCRbeta rarefaction curves, suggesting under-sequencing or many low-abundance clonotypes. Pooling tubes did not increase the overlap of rare TCRbeta clonotypes, which implies that much larger blood volumes would be needed to capture rare TCRbeta clonotypes. Evidence of cross-contamination, likely caused by batch processing, was seen in one pair of TCRbeta libraries, and the UMI-sequence pairs shared between the two libraries were removed. The 1,000 most abundant TCRbeta clonotypes from the pooled draws were detected in every single 10 ml sample. Across technical replicate libraries, almost 95% of the top 10,000 TCRbeta clonotypes in one library were also found in the other.

Comments on this clonotype: Its antigen remains unidentified. No clone much larger than this one lies a single base away; base qualities are absent.

mRNA, which captures expressed receptors, was used instead of genomic DNA for quantification of TCRbeta repertoires. Buffy coat leukocytes were collected into Trizol, and RNA was extracted with the Direct-zol RNA MiniPrep Plus kit without cell sorting. EDTA blood tubes were centrifuged immediately at 4°C to separate plasma, buffy coat and red blood cells. The CDR3 goes from the cysteine to the phenylalanine over 11 residues. Only the CDR3 part of the read is kept: 33 bases, read in frame from the first base. Relative to germline, V is 1 base shorter and J is 6 bases shorter, with 2 bases between their ends. Receptor libraries were prepared by PCR. The listed sequencing device is Illumina MiSeq. SMARTScribe reverse transcriptase and a 5' template-switch oligo, by which a universal priming site was added, were used for cDNA synthesis. Each cDNA molecule was tagged by a 12-nucleotide random unique molecular identifier (UMI) carried on the template-switch oligo. During reverse transcription, TCRbeta transcripts were targeted by chain-specific reverse primers. Uracil DNA glycosylase treatment removed residual template-switch adapters, and cDNA was purified with a Qiagen MinElute kit. The first PCR ran for roughly 20 cycles with KAPA HiFi HotStart ReadyMix and step-out primers, divided among four 50 microliter reactions. Before any further amplification, the products of the first-round PCR were gel-purified. Illumina Nextera adapters were attached in a second PCR of around 8 cycles, and the libraries were then purified and pooled. A 50-nucleotide 5' read captured the UMI barcode for each TCRbeta molecule. The original methods were these. The MIGEC toolkit was used to group reads by UMI into consensus reads. PEAR was used to merge forward and reverse consensus reads into final reads. Identical UMI-sequence pairs shared across libraries were treated as cross-sample contamination and removed by a custom decontamination script. MIGMAP, a wrapper around IgBLAST, was used for V(D)J assignment and CDR3 extraction. A TCR clonotype was defined as sharing the same V gene, J gene and CDR3 amino acid sequence, and CDR1 and CDR2 were not sequenced. TCRdb's own reprocessing of the public reads used fastp at Q25 and MiXCR and kept productive beta chains. Rows with one shared CDR3 protein collapse into an entry with the most common genes and DNA. TCRdb, not the authors, supplied the V and J calls. This sample is represented by over 1,500 distinct CDR3 sequences; 56% of them were singletons. The ten largest account for roughly 40% of the sample.

This TCR was sampled from a human donor in good health. The sequenced sample was peripheral blood. The rearranged segments are TRBV7-1 and TRBJ2-3; the D gene is not confidently resolved. TRBV7-1 is treated as an ORF (open reading frame) with a function not yet certain. The CDR3 corresponds to CASSSVDTQYF. The DNA sequence is as follows: TGTGCCAGCAGCTCAGTCGATACGCAGTATTTT.